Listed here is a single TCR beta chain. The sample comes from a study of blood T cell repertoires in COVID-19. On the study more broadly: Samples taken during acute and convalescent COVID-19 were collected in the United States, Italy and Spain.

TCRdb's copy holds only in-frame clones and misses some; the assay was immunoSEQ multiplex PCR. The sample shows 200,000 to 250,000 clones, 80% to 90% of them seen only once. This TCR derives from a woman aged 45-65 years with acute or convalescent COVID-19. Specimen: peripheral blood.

CDR3 bases: TGTGCCAGTAGTAGCGGGAGTTTGGGGGAGACCCAGTACTTC. The encoded protein is CASSSGSLGETQYF. The chain is built from TRBV19 and TRBJ2-5; 7 bases map to TRBD2. The germline CDR1 and CDR2 sequences are LNHDA and SQIVND (reference sequence). The CDR3 has 14 residues. With 4 bases clipped from V and 5 bases from J, the junction kept 7 bases outside the gene matches.